Included here is one T cell receptor (beta chain) sequence, with context. The antigen is undetermined. The CDR3 consists of 15 residues. Between the trimmed V and J ends, which lost 1 base and 2 bases, there was a span of 12 bases. CDR1 DFQATT and CDR2 SNEGSKA come from the germline V gene (reference sequence). The data are from a study of human T cells and chemical hapten exposure. Library preparation tagged each individual cDNA molecule with a unique molecular identifier. As processed by the authors: Counts of TCRs in each sample centred on a median of about 95,000 and extended from around 24,000 to 710,000. MiXCR was run by TCRdb on the 5' RACE reads, yielding one entry per CDR3 protein. The V and J calls and clone size come from TCRdb's table, not from the authors' own analysis. Of 81,000 or so distinct CDR3 sequences in the sample, under 10% are singletons; the top ten hold around 2.3%. Unfractionated whole blood yielded the extracted total RNA.

The study's findings and limits: Following DPC sensitization, TCRs present above 1 in 1000 frequency showed no change.

J is TRBJ1-5 and V is TRBV20-1; TRBD1 is a possible D gene (5 bases). The clonotype originates from a male donor in good health. The CDR3 DNA follows: TGCAGTGCTAGAGTTGGCAGGGCAGGCAATCAGCCCCAGCATTTT. This translates into CSARVGRAGNQPQHF.